What follows is one TCR beta chain and its context. The target of this receptor is not known. Just one base apart from a much larger clone, this may be a read error. The germline ends are 14 bases apart after V is trimmed by 0 bases and J by 1 base. The CDR1 and CDR2 encoded by the germline V gene are MNHNS and SASEGT. Measured from the cysteine to the phenylalanine, the CDR3 is 17 residues long. Only the CDR3 part of the read is kept: 51 bases, read in frame from the first base. The record originates from a study of T cells in Graves' hyperthyroidism and ophthalmopathy (dated 2019 in TCRdb). For the study in its entirety: Peripheral blood samples were taken at the time of initial diagnosis, prior to any treatment. To identify TCR V-J signatures that set the groups apart, the researchers used a discovery cohort of more than 95 patients, made up of about 44 with Graves' ophthalmopathy and 57 with stable Graves' hyperthyroidism. Whether ophthalmopathy could be predicted prospectively was tested in an independent validation cohort made up of approximately 19 hyperthyroidism patients plus 17 patients who later progressed to ophthalmopathy. The roughly 90 discovery patients were divided at random into training and test sets in a 7:3 ratio. In six Graves' hyperthyroidism patients, the study also compared T-cell repertoires from thyroid tissue with T-cell repertoires from blood. Once sampling was done, hyperthyroidism patients were given methimazole at a starting dose of 30 mg daily, whereas ophthalmopathy patients were given high-dose intravenous methylprednisolone. The paper describes TCR Vbeta CDR3 sequencing of about 140 peripheral blood samples, made up of 43 ophthalmopathy patients, around 73 hyperthyroidism patients and 17 progressor patients. What the research found in general, with its limitations: Most expanded thyroid clonotypes (frequency above 0.001) were also detected in blood, a finding suggesting that blood repertoires may reflect thyroid immune responses. During validation, the model predicted progression to ophthalmopathy a median of roughly 7.1 months ahead of onset, with around 70% sensitivity and 72% to 80% specificity. A model built on a 13 V-J signature distinguished ophthalmopathy from stable hyperthyroidism, reaching roughly 88% sensitivity and approximately 83% specificity in cross-validation and 80%/75% in testing. Sample size was not statistically predetermined, and blinding of investigators to group allocation was not performed.

Stable Graves' hyperthyroidism was defined as no progression to ophthalmopathy during 18 months of follow-up. Hyperthyroidism patients were aged 18 to 65 years and newly diagnosed, with disease duration of less than 2 months. The study excluded patients with uncontrolled infections, other autoimmune diseases, pregnancy or lactation. Diagnoses were established on the basis of clinical symptoms, serum thyroxine and TRAb, thyroid ultrasound, and orbital computed tomography. PBMCs were isolated from 7.5 to 10 ml of fresh peripheral blood by Ficoll-Paque density gradient centrifugation. Total RNA was extracted with Trizol reagent, and quality was checked on an Agilent 2100 Bioanalyzer. TCR beta CDR3 regions were amplified from RNA transcripts. A first-round RT-PCR of the TCR CDR3 used the HTBI primer set with the Qiagen OneStep RT-PCR kit. The libraries were constructed in a second round of multiplex PCR and then size-selected and purified. Paired-end sequencing of the libraries was performed with 100 bp reads on an Illumina HiSeq2000. The authors' analysis ran thus. SOAPnuke was used to process the raw data, throwing out any read that contained adapters or uncalled bases, had a mean Phred below 15, or lacked an exact constant-primer or identifier match. High-quality paired reads were merged with COPE v1.2.5, and unique nucleotide sequences were defined as clonotypes. MiTCR v1.1 was used to align clonotypes to the IMGT TRBV, TRBD and TRBJ reference segments. Only V-J combinations with frequency above 0.0001, covering approximately 99% of repertoires, were analysed. The TCS score was defined as F50 (clonal expansion) divided by E x V (chaos), with BLOSUM62-based TCRdist calculated between CDR3 peptides within each V-J. Welch's t-statistics and random forest reduced around 520 V-J features to 13, which were used in a naive Bayes classifier (R e1071). In-frame beta chains were kept once TCRdb had trimmed the public reads at Q25 with fastp and called clones with MiXCR. Every distinct CDR3 protein forms one entry, paired with its most common genes and DNA. The V and J calls here are based on TCRdb, not the publication. For this sample the table gives over 150,000 distinct CDR3 sequences, of which approximately 16% were detected only once. The ten largest clones take up 53% of the sample.

The sample taken for sequencing was blood. The TCR sequence derives from a woman aged 45-60 years with Graves' hyperthyroidism. The chain uses TRBV6-1 and TRBJ2-3; possibly the D gene is TRBD2, per 6 matching bases. The nucleotide sequence reads TGTGCCAGCAGTGAAGCTTCCGGGGGTAAAGGCACAGATACGCAGTATTTT. It translates as CASSEASGGKGTDTQYF.